A single sample gave rise to the 20 T cell receptor beta chains below, sequenced in a study of shared clonotypes between healthy human individuals. The data were produced by immunoSEQ multiplex PCR, yet TCRdb's version contains in-frame clones alone and is incomplete. Of some 2.1 million clones listed, 95% are singletons. Material: naive CD4+ T cells sorted from blood. Subset of the sample: CD45RA+ positively selected. Receptors were obtained from a young man in good health.

This sequence joins TRBV5-4 and TRBJ2-7; 11 bases are shared with TRBD1. The CDR3 spans 15 residues. Germline lookup yields CDR1 SGHNT and CDR2 YYREEE (reference sequence). V shed 2 bases, J shed 2 bases, and the junction held 3 bases outside the gene matches. CDR3 protein: CASSLGQGATYEQYF. DNA for the CDR3: TGTGCCAGCAGCTTAGGACAGGGGGCCACCTACGAGCAGTACTTC.

The rearrangement joins TRBV7-3 to TRBJ1-1; TRBD1 might be the D (6 bases). Deletions cut 1 base from V and 11 bases from J, with 11 bases between. The CDR3 totals 12 residues. Germline V gene sequence: CDR1 SGHTA, CDR2 FQGTGA. CDR3 in amino acids: CASSLKGQKAFF. CDR3 nucleotides: TGTGCCAGCAGCTTAAAGGGACAAAAGGCTTTCTTT.

V is TRBV7-9 and J is TRBJ2-6; TRBD1 agrees at 11 bases. V was clipped by 7 bases and J by 0 bases; unmatched bases: 11. CDR1 is SEHNR, CDR2 FQNEAQ, per germline (reference sequence). The CDR3 length is 19 residues. CDR3 DNA: TGTGCCAGCACCTTTACACCGGGACAGGGGGTCTCTGGGGCCAACGTCCTGACTTTC. Its translation is CASTFTPGQGVSGANVLTF.

The gene calls are TRBV5-4 and TRBJ2-5; 8 nucleotides agree with TRBD2. This CDR3 contains 14 residues. V trimming: 7 bases; J trimming: 4 bases; junction bases outside the gene matches: 9. Germline-derived CDR1 and CDR2 are SGHNT and YYREEE (reference sequence). The CDR3, as DNA: TGTGCCAGCGGAACGGGGGGGTTAGGAGAGACCCAGTACTTC. The encoded protein is CASGTGGLGETQYF.

J is TRBJ1-1 and V is TRBV2, with D perhaps matching TRBD1 (6 bases). This CDR3 comprises 14 residues. Germline CDR1 SNHLY, CDR2 FYNNEI. The V end was cut by 6 bases, the J end by 3 bases, with 14 bases between. CDR3 coding DNA: TGTGCCAGCAGCGCACAGGGTGGGCACACTGAAGCTTTCTTT. Translation: CASSAQGGHTEAFF.

This sequence joins TRBV12-5 and TRBJ2-3; weak D call: TRBD1 (6 bases). In germline, CDR1 is LGHNT, CDR2 FRNRAP. V lost 1 base and J 0 bases, leaving 11 bases between the germline ends. The CDR3 is made up of 16 amino acids. CDR3 in DNA: TGTGCTAGTGGTTTGGACGACAGGTGGAGCACAGATACGCAGTATTTT. It specifies CASGLDDRWSTDTQYF.

This chain uses TRBV7-6 with TRBJ2-7; 8 bases fit TRBD1. Trimming removed 0 bases from V and 1 base from J; junction bases left unmatched: 5. CDR3 size: 16 residues. CDR1 is SGHVS, CDR2 FNYEAQ, per germline. The CDR3 bases are TGTGCCAGCAGCTTAGCAGGGACAGGCAAATCCTACGAGCAGTACTTC. Encoded protein: CASSLAGTGKSYEQYF.

The gene calls are TRBV6-6 and TRBJ1-1, with 7 bases that match TRBD1. Losses at the gene ends were 5 bases for V and 7 bases for J; bases not matched to a gene: 7. Germline V lookup: CDR1 MNHNY, CDR2 SVGAGI (reference sequence). The CDR3 length is 13 residues. CDR3 nucleotide sequence: TGTGCCAGCAGTGCCGACAGGGTTATTGAAGCTTTCTTT. Protein product: CASSADRVIEAFF.

V gene TRBV5-1 combines with J gene TRBJ2-5; D may be TRBD2 (6 bases). Looked up from germline, CDR1 is SGHRS and CDR2 is YFSETQ. Trimming removed 4 bases from V and 4 bases from J, with 11 bases in between. This CDR3 is 13 amino acids long. In DNA form, the CDR3 reads TGCGCCAGCAGCGCGGGATTTGGAGAGACCCAGTACTTC. Translated: CASSAGFGETQYF.

The V call is TRBV5-8, the J call TRBJ1-5, with TRBD1 identical over 7 bases. The CDR3 is 15 amino acids. Losses at the gene ends were 3 bases for V and 2 bases for J; bases not matched to a gene: 5. From germline, CDR1 is SGHTS and CDR2 YDEGEE. The CDR3 sequence: CASSSLGQGNQPQHF. CDR3 DNA sequence: TGTGCCAGCAGCTCCCTCGGACAGGGCAATCAGCCCCAGCATTTT.

The V and J genes are TRBV5-4 and TRBJ2-5, with TRBD1 identical over 7 bases. From germline, CDR1 is SGHNT and CDR2 YYREEE (reference sequence). V trimming: 4 bases; J trimming: 5 bases; junction bases outside the gene matches: 11. The CDR3 contains 15 residues. In DNA form, the CDR3 reads TGTGCCAGCAGCCTACAGGCTGACAGGGACGAGACCCAGTACTTC. Residues: CASSLQADRDETQYF.

The chain employs TRBV7-2 and TRBJ2-3; D tentatively reads TRBD1 or TRBD2 (6 bases each). The CDR3 contains 15 residues. Trimming removed 4 bases at V and 4 bases at J, with 15 bases between. The germline V gene has CDR1 SGHTA and CDR2 FQGNSA. The CDR3 DNA reads as TGTGCCAGCAGCTCCGCCGGGGGCCCCCCAGATACGCAGTATTTT. Residues: CASSSAGGPPDTQYF.

As to this clone: One junction end disagrees with the germline gene, perhaps due to a read error. This chain joins TRBV9 and TRBJ1-3; D possibly corresponds to TRBD1 (5 bases). This CDR3 is built from 15 residues. Germline CDR1 SGDLS, CDR2 YYNGEE. The CDR3 protein is CASSVLTGTGNTTYF. CDR3 DNA sequence: TGTGCCAGCAGCGTACTAACAGGTACTGGAAACACCACATATTTT.

This clone has only one observation. This rearrangement joins TRBV5-6 to TRBJ2-2; D ambiguous. V was pared by 5 bases and J by 4 bases, with 15 bases between. Germline values: CDR1 SGHDT, CDR2 YYEEEE. This CDR3 spans 15 amino acids. CDR3 sequence (DNA): TGTGCCAGCAGGGTCCAGGCCCCCCCCACCGGGGAGCTGTTTTTT. It specifies CASRVQAPPTGELFF.

This clone has only a few counts. The V gene is TRBV10-3, the J gene TRBJ1-2, with D hard to call. The CDR3 extends over 14 amino acids. Germline V gene data show CDR1 as ENHRY and CDR2 as SYGVKD. V was pared by 0 bases and J by 11 bases, with 16 bases between. The CDR3 sequence: CAISESKVAESYTF. CDR3 nucleotides: TGTGCCATCAGTGAGTCGAAGGTGGCAGAGAGTTACACCTTC.

Details on this clone: Other nucleotide sequences from this sample produce the same CDR3. The rearrangement links TRBV7-9 to TRBJ1-5; the D is unclear. The CDR3 runs 13 residues. Germline V gives CDR1 SEHNR, CDR2 FQNEAQ (reference sequence). V lost 3 bases to trimming and J lost 2 bases, with 5 bases between them. DNA of the CDR3: TGTGCCAGCAGCTTTGGGGGCAATCAGCCCCAGCATTTT. Amino acids: CASSFGGNQPQHF.

The chain carries TRBV15 and TRBJ1-2; tentatively, D is TRBD1 (6 bases). V shed 0 bases and J shed 4 bases, with 24 bases lying between them. Per germline, CDR1 LNHNV and CDR2 YYDKDF (reference sequence). The CDR3 is 19 amino acids. The CDR3 nucleotides are TGTGCCACCAGCAGAGATTCGGGAGGGGGTAATTTCATGAGCTATGGCTACACCTTC. Translating it yields CATSRDSGGGNFMSYGYTF.

The genes are TRBV14 and TRBJ2-1, with TRBD2 matching 10 bases. V gave up 2 bases and J gave up 4 bases; unmatched junction bases: 2. The germline gives CDR1 SGHDN, CDR2 FVKESK. This CDR3 contains 15 residues. CDR3 sequence: CASSQLAGVYNEQFF. CDR3 in DNA: TGTGCCAGCAGCCAACTAGCGGGAGTTTACAATGAGCAGTTCTTC.

This clone was seen once. The gene calls are TRBV9 and TRBJ2-3; 8 nucleotides agree with TRBD2. CDR3 length: 14 residues. J was trimmed by 2 bases and V by 3 bases; bases with no gene match: 2. Germline assignment: CDR1 SGDLS and CDR2 YYNGEE. The CDR3 spells CASSAGGNTDTQYF. The CDR3 nucleotides read TGTGCCAGCAGCGCGGGGGGGAACACAGATACGCAGTATTTT.

The gene calls are TRBV30 and TRBJ2-2; D remains ambiguous. Trimming shortened V by 0 bases and J by 0 bases, and 5 bases separated the two germline ends. The germline gives CDR1 GTSNPN, CDR2 SVGIG (reference sequence). The CDR3 runs to 14 residues. The CDR3 coding sequence is TGTGCCTGGAGTGTTAGGTCGAACACCGGGGAGCTGTTTTTT. It encodes CAWSVRSNTGELFF.